The present T cell receptor (beta chain) was sequenced within a study of blood T cell repertoires in COVID-19. The wider study: Samples representing acute and convalescent COVID-19 were sourced from the United States, Italy and Spain.

This table comes from immunoSEQ multiplex PCR, and its TCRdb copy is limited to in-frame clones, with some not included. The repertoire holds around 67,000 clones, with around 87% as singletons. The sample holds one count of this clone. Germline V gene lookup returns CDR1 LGHDT and CDR2 YNNKEL (reference sequence). V lost 1 base, J lost 4 bases, and 5 bases lay in between. This CDR3 comprises 13 residues. The sequence was obtained from a man in his fifties with active COVID-19. The sequenced material came from peripheral blood. V usage is TRBV3-1 (or the pseudogene TRBV3-2) and J usage is TRBJ1-5; no clear D. CDR3 nucleotide sequence: TGTGCCAGCAGCCAAGGGGCAAATCAGCCCCAGCATTTT. Protein product: CASSQGANQPQHF.